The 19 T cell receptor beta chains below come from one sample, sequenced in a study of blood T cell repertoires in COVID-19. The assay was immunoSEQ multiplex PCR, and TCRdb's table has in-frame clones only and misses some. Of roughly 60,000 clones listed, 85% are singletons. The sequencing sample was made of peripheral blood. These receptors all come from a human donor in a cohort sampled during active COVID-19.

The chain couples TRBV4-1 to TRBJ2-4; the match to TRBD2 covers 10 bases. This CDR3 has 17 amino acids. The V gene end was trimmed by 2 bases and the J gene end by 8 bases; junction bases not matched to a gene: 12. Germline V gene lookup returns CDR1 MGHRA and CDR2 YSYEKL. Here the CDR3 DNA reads TGCGCCAGCAGCCAAAGAGGGATAGCGGGGGGAGGGGACATTCAGTACTTC. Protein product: CASSQRGIAGGGDIQYF.

CDR3 sequence reads: CASSQGTSDQETQYF. The CDR3 nucleotides read TGTGCCAGCAGCCAAGGGACTAGCGACCAAGAGACCCAGTACTTC. The V gene is TRBV5-6, the J gene TRBJ2-5; 10 bases align to TRBD2. This CDR3 contains 15 residues. Germline V gene data show CDR1 as SGHDT and CDR2 as YYEEEE. The ends lost 4 bases at V and 0 bases at J; junction bases unmatched: 3.

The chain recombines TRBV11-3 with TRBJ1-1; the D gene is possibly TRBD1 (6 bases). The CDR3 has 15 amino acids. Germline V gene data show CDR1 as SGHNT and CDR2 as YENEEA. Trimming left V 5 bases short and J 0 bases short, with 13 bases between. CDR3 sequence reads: CASSEGGMMNTEAFF. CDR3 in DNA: TGTGCCAGCAGCGAAGGGGGAATGATGAACACTGAAGCTTTCTTT.

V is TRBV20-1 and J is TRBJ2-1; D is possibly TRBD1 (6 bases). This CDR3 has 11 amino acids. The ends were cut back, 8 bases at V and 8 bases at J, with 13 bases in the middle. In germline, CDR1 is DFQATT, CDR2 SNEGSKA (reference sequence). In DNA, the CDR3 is TGCAGTCCTAAACAGGGCGATGAGCAGTTCTTC. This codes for CSPKQGDEQFF.

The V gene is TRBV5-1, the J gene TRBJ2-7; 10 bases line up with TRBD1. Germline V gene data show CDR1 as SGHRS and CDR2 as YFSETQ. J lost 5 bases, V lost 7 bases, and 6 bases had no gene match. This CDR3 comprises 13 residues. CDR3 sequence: CASGDRGRNEQYF. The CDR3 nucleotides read TGCGCCAGCGGCGACAGGGGGCGAAACGAGCAGTACTTC.

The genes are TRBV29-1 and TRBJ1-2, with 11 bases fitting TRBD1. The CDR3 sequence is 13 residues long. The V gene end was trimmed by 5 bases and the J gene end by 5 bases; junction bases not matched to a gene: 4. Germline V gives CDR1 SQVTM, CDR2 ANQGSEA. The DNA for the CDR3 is TGCAGCGTTCGCGGGGACAGGGGGTATGGCTACACCTTC. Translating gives CSVRGDRGYGYTF.

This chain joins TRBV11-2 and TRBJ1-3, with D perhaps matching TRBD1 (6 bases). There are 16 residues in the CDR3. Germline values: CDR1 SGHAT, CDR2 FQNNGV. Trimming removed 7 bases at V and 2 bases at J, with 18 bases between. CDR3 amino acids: CASTLPGGGAGNTIYF. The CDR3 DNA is TGTGCCAGCACCCTACCCGGAGGGGGGGCTGGAAACACCATATATTTT. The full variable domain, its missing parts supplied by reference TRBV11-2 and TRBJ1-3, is EAGVAQSPRYKIIEKRQSVAFWCNPISGHATLYWYQQILGQGPKLLIQFQNNGVVDDSQLPKDRFSAERLKGVDSTLKIQPAKLEDSAVYLCASTLPGGGAGNTIYFGEGSWLTVV.

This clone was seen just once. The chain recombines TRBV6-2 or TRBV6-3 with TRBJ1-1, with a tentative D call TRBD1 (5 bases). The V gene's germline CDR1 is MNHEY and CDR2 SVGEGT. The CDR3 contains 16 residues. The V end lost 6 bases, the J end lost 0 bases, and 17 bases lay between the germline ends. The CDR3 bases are TGTGCCAGCAGCCCTTGGGGTAGGGGTATGAACACTGAAGCTTTCTTT. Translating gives CASSPWGRGMNTEAFF.

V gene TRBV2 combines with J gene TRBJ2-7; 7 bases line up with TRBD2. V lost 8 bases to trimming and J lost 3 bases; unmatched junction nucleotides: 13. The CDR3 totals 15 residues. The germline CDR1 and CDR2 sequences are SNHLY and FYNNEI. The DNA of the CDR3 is TGTGCCAGCGGGGAAGGACTAGGTCCCTACTACGAGCAGTACTTC. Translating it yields CASGEGLGPYYEQYF. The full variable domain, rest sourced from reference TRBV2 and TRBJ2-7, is EPEVTQTPSHQVTQMGQEVILRCVPISNHLYFYWYRQILGQKVEFLVSFYNNEISEKSEIFDDQFSVERPDGSNFTLKIRSTKLEDSAMYFCASGEGLGPYYEQYFGPGTRLTVT.

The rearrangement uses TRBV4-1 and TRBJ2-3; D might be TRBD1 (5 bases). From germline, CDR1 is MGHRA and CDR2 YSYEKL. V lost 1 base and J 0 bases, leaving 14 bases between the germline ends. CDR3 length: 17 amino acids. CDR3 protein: CASSQVGAFASTDTQYF. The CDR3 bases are TGCGCCAGCAGCCAAGTAGGGGCGTTCGCTAGCACAGATACGCAGTATTTT.

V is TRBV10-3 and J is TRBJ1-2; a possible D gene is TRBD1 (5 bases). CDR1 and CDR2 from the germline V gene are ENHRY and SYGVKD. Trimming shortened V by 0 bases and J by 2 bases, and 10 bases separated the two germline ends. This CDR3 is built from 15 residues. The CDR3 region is CAISESGGRNYGYTF. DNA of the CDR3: TGTGCCATCAGTGAGTCGGGGGGTAGGAACTATGGCTACACCTTC.

Written as DNA, the CDR3 is TGCGCCAGCACCCCAGGGCACAGGGGCTCCTACGAGCAGTACTTC. Its translation: CASTPGHRGSYEQYF. J is TRBJ2-7 and V is TRBV5-1; TRBD1 aligns across 7 bases. Germline V CDR1 and CDR2: SGHRS, YFSETQ. The CDR3 is 15 amino acids. V was clipped by 6 bases and J by 0 bases; unmatched bases: 9.

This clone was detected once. This chain's CDR3 is CASSGSRAETQYF. The CDR3 DNA reads as TGTGCCAGCAGTGGGTCCAGGGCAGAGACCCAGTACTTC. V and J are TRBV2 and TRBJ2-5; TRBD1 might be the D (5 bases). Germline V gives CDR1 SNHLY, CDR2 FYNNEI. The CDR3 extends over 13 amino acids. V was trimmed by 4 bases and J by 4 bases, leaving 10 bases between them. Supplemented by reference TRBV2 and TRBJ2-5, the full variable domain reads EPEVTQTPSHQVTQMGQEVILRCVPISNHLYFYWYRQILGQKVEFLVSFYNNEISEKSEIFDDQFSVERPDGSNFTLKIRSTKLEDSAMYFCASSGSRAETQYFGPGTRLLVL.

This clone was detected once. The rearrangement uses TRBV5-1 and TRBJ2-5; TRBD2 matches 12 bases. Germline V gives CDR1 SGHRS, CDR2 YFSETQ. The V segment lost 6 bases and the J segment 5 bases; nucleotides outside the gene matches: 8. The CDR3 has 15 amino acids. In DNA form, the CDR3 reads TGCGCCAGCAAACTAGCGGGGGGCCCCGGGGAGACCCAGTACTTC. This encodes CASKLAGGPGETQYF. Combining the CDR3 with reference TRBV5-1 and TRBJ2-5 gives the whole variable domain KAGVTQTPRYLIKTRGQQVTLSCSPISGHRSVSWYQQTPGQGLQFLFEYFSETQRNKGNFPGRFSGRQFSNSRSEMNVSTLELGDSALYLCASKLAGGPGETQYFGPGTRLLVL.

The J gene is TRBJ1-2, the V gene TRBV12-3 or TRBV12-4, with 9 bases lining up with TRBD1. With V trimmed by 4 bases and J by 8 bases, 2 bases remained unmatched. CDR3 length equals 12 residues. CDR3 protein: CASSSGQGGYTF. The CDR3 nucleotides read TGTGCCAGCAGTTCGGGACAGGGAGGCTACACCTTC.

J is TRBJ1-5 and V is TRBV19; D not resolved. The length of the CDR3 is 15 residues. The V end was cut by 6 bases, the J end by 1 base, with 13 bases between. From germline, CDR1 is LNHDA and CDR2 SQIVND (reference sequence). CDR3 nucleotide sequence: TGTGCCAGTAGCCGGGTCGGTACCAGCAATCAGCCCCAGCATTTT. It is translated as CASSRVGTSNQPQHF. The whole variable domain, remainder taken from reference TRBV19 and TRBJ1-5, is DGGITQSPKYLFRKEGQNVTLSCEQNLNHDAMYWYRQDPGQGLRLIYYSQIVNDFQKGDIAEGYSVSREKKESFPLTVTSAQKNPTAFYLCASSRVGTSNQPQHFGDGTRLSIL.

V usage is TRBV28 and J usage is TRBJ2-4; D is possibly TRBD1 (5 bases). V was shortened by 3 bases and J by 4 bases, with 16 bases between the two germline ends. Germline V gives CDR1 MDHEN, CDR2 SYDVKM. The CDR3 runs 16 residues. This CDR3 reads CASSFRPGQGKNIQYF. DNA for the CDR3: TGTGCCAGCAGTTTCCGTCCCGGGCAGGGAAAAAACATTCAGTACTTC.

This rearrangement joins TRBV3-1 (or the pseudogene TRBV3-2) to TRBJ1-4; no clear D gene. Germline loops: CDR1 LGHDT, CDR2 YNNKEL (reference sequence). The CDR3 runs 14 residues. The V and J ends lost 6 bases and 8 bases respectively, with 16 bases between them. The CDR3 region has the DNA TGTGCCAGCAGGCTCAGTCCCCCGGGGGAAAAACTGTTTTTT. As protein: CASRLSPPGEKLFF.

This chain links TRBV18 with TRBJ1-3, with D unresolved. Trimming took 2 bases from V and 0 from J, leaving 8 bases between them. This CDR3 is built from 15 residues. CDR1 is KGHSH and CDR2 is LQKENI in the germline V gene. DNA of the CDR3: TGTGCCAGCTCACCAATACGGTTCTCTGGAAACACCATATATTTT. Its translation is CASSPIRFSGNTIYF. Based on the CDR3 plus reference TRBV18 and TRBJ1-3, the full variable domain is NAGVMQNPRHLVRRRGQEARLRCSPMKGHSHVYWYRQLPEEGLKFMVYLQKENIIDESGMPKERFSAEFPKEGPSILRIQQVVRGDSAAYFCASSPIRFSGNTIYFGEGSWLTVV.